These 7 T cell receptor beta chains came from one sample sequenced in a study of T cell responses to AZD1222 COVID-19 vaccine. Profiled with immunoSEQ multiplex PCR; TCRdb holds only in-frame clones, not every one. In the table there are approximately 130,000 clones, about 90% of which are singletons. Material: peripheral blood, obtained on day 0 of AZD1222 vaccination. All receptors derive from an adult in good health.

The genes are TRBV28 and TRBJ1-2; TRBD1 agrees at 8 bases. CDR3 size: 15 residues. V shed 6 bases and J 8 bases; nucleotides not matched to a gene: 14. In germline, CDR1 is MDHEN, CDR2 SYDVKM. CDR3 coding DNA: TGTGCCAGCAGCGCCGATACACAGGGGGTGGGCGGCTACACCTTC. Translated, it gives CASSADTQGVGGYTF.

The V and J genes are TRBV2 and TRBJ2-7, with D possibly TRBD1 on 7 matching bases. Trimming shortened V by 8 bases and J by 7 bases, and 18 bases separated the two germline ends. The CDR3 spans 13 residues. In germline, CDR1 is SNHLY, CDR2 FYNNEI. The CDR3 here is CASSREGAGEQYF. The CDR3 bases are TGTGCCAGCTCACGCGAGGGGGCGGGAGAGCAGTACTTC.

This sequence joins TRBV5-4 and TRBJ1-6; D not resolved. This CDR3 has 12 amino acids. Trimming left V 3 bases short and J 9 bases short, with 7 bases between. CDR1 SGHNT and CDR2 YYREEE come from the germline V gene (reference sequence). The DNA of the CDR3 is TGTGCCAGCAGCTCTTCGAGTTCACCCCTCCACTTT. Translated: CASSSSSSPLHF. The full variable domain, its missing parts supplied by reference TRBV5-4 and TRBJ1-6, is ETGVTQSPTHLIKTRGQQVTLRCSSQSGHNTVSWYQQALGQGPQFIFQYYREEENGRGNFPPRFSGLQFPNYSSELNVNALELDDSALYLCASSSSSSPLHFGNGTRLTVT.

The chain combines TRBV3-1 (or the pseudogene TRBV3-2) with TRBJ1-1, with no clear D. This CDR3 has 14 residues. V lost 1 base and J 2 bases, leaving 8 bases between the germline ends. The germline CDR1 and CDR2 sequences are LGHDT and YNNKEL (reference sequence). The CDR3 coding sequence is TGTGCCAGCAGCCAAGTAGGACTAAACACTGAAGCTTTCTTT. As protein: CASSQVGLNTEAFF.

This rearrangement joins TRBV5-4 to TRBJ2-7, with TRBD2 as a possible D gene (6 bases). The CDR3 totals 13 residues. V was pared by 4 bases and J by 7 bases, with 15 bases between. Looked up from germline, CDR1 is SGHNT and CDR2 is YYREEE (reference sequence). The CDR3: CASSRGPAGEQYF. The CDR3 DNA follows: TGTGCCAGCAGCCGGGGACCGGCGGGGGAGCAGTACTTC.

This clone has just a few counts. Here the CDR3 DNA reads TGTGCCAGCAGCTCCTCTCGACTAGCGGGAGCCTACGAGCAGTACTTC. It codes for CASSSSRLAGAYEQYF. This chain links TRBV7-9 with TRBJ2-7; TRBD2 aligns across 12 bases. The CDR3 has 16 residues. Unmatched junction bases numbered 6, after V lost 4 bases and J lost 2 bases. Germline V gene lookup returns CDR1 SEHNR and CDR2 FQNEAQ (reference sequence). The full variable domain, rest sourced from reference TRBV7-9 and TRBJ2-7, is DTGVSQNPRHKITKRGQNVTFRCDPISEHNRLYWYRQTLGQGPEFLTYFQNEAQLEKSRLLSDRFSAERPKGSFSTLEIQRTEQGDSAMYLCASSSSRLAGAYEQYFGPGTRLTVT.

The rearrangement uses TRBV28 and TRBJ1-5; no reliable D call. The CDR3 has 12 amino acids. CDR1 and CDR2 from the germline V gene are MDHEN and SYDVKM. Trimming took off 8 bases at V and 2 bases at J, with 7 bases between the two ends. The CDR3 sequence is CASGGGNQPQHF. The CDR3 nucleotides read TGTGCCAGCGGCGGTGGCAATCAGCCCCAGCATTTT.